The 17 T cell receptor beta chains presented below share a single source sample, sequenced in a study of T cell responses to AZD1222 COVID-19 vaccine. Data came from immunoSEQ multiplex PCR; TCRdb stores just in-frame clones and leaves some out. The sample shows 140,000 to 150,000 clones, 93% of them seen only once. Sequences were derived from peripheral blood, sampled after recovery from COVID-19. These receptors were taken from an adult who had recovered from COVID-19.

The V call is TRBV6-5, the J call TRBJ1-1; the D is unclear. The V and J ends lost 7 bases and 4 bases respectively, with 13 bases between them. This CDR3 has 13 residues. Germline V gene lookup returns CDR1 MNHEY and CDR2 SVGAGI. The CDR3 DNA is TGTGCCAGCACCACCCCGGGGATCACTGAAGCTTTCTTT. This gives the protein CASTTPGITEAFF.

V usage is TRBV5-1 and J usage is TRBJ2-5, with TRBD2 matching over 13 bases. The CDR3 covers 16 residues. CDR1 SGHRS and CDR2 YFSETQ come from the germline V gene. With 4 bases clipped from V and 1 base from J, the junction kept 4 bases outside the gene matches. The CDR3 region is CASSPGLAGVQETQYF. The CDR3 bases are TGCGCCAGCAGCCCCGGACTAGCGGGAGTCCAAGAGACCCAGTACTTC.

J is TRBJ1-2 and V is TRBV10-3; D gene uncertain. The CDR3 loop spans 15 amino acids. CDR1 and CDR2 (germline): ENHRY, SYGVKD. Trimming pared 2 bases from V and 4 bases from J, leaving 14 bases between. CDR3 amino acids: CAISESDGSIYGYTF. CDR3 nucleotide sequence: TGTGCCATCAGTGAGAGCGACGGGTCGATCTATGGCTACACCTTC.

J is TRBJ1-6 and V is TRBV27; the match to TRBD1 covers 9 bases. CDR3 size: 15 residues. Trimming cost V 5 bases and J 10 bases; bases outside gene matches: 9. Germline loops: CDR1 MNHEY, CDR2 SMNVEV (reference sequence). As DNA, the CDR3 is TGTGCCAGCAGTCCGATACAGGGGGCGACGTCACCCCTCCACTTT. Translation: CASSPIQGATSPLHF.

The chain employs TRBV6-5 and TRBJ2-2; 8 bases fit TRBD1. Per the germline V gene, CDR1 is MNHEY and CDR2 is SVGAGI. The CDR3 runs 16 residues. V lost 2 bases to trimming and J lost 3 bases; unmatched junction nucleotides: 5. CDR3 coding DNA: TGTGCCAGCAGTTACCCCCACAGGGGGTACACCGGGGAGCTGTTTTTT. It codes for CASSYPHRGYTGELFF.

V is TRBV19 and J is TRBJ1-1; TRBD1 matches at 7 bases. CDR3 size: 14 residues. The J segment lost 7 bases and the V segment lost 4 bases, leaving 9 bases of the junction unmatched. Germline assignment: CDR1 LNHDA and CDR2 SQIVND (reference sequence). The CDR3 sequence: CASSKIGDRVEAFF. DNA of the CDR3: TGTGCCAGTAGTAAAATAGGCGACAGGGTTGAAGCTTTCTTT. Looking up the rest from reference TRBV19 and TRBJ1-1 gives the full variable domain: DGGITQSPKYLFRKEGQNVTLSCEQNLNHDAMYWYRQDPGQGLRLIYYSQIVNDFQKGDIAEGYSVSREKKESFPLTVTSAQKNPTAFYLCASSKIGDRVEAFFGQGTRLTVV.

V gene TRBV24-1 combines with J gene TRBJ2-1, with D perhaps TRBD1 (6 bases). V was pared by 3 bases and J by 7 bases, with 12 bases between. Germline loops: CDR1 KGHDR, CDR2 SFDVKD. The CDR3 loop spans 14 amino acids. For the CDR3, the DNA is TGTGCCACCAGTGATGAAGGGGGAGATAATGAGCAGTTCTTC. Its protein product is CATSDEGGDNEQFF.

The chain employs TRBV5-5 and TRBJ1-4; D not certain. Trimming removed 2 bases from V and 0 bases from J, with 11 bases in between. Germline V gene lookup returns CDR1 SGHKS and CDR2 YYEKEE (reference sequence). The CDR3 totals 16 residues. CDR3 DNA sequence: TGTGCCAGCAGCTTTTCCGCGATCACAACTAATGAAAAACTGTTTTTT. This translates into CASSFSAITTNEKLFF.

V is TRBV19 and J is TRBJ1-5; D unclear. CDR3 length: 14 amino acids. Germline V gene lookup returns CDR1 LNHDA and CDR2 SQIVND (reference sequence). V lost 5 bases and J 5 bases, leaving 13 bases between the germline ends. In nucleotides, the CDR3 is TGTGCCAGTAGTTTCCCGGGGTACTATCAGCCCCAGCATTTT. This encodes CASSFPGYYQPQHF.

This clone has a single count. V is TRBV5-5 and J is TRBJ2-1, with D maybe TRBD2 (6 bases). The germline V gene has CDR1 SGHKS and CDR2 YYEKEE (reference sequence). V was trimmed by 0 bases and J by 6 bases, leaving 19 bases between them. CDR3 length: 17 residues. DNA of the CDR3: TGTGCCAGCAGCTTGGTCTCGTCGGGAGTTGTTCCCAATGAGCAGTTCTTC. Protein sequence: CASSLVSSGVVPNEQFF.

The V and J genes are TRBV27 and TRBJ1-2; 10 positions agree with TRBD1. The junction had 3 bases not matched to a gene; V was cut back by 6 bases and J by 8 bases. This CDR3 has 12 residues. Germline lookup yields CDR1 MNHEY and CDR2 SMNVEV (reference sequence). In DNA, the CDR3 is TGTGCCAGCAGGACAGGGGGCTACGGCTACACCTTC. Translated: CASRTGGYGYTF.

This rearrangement joins TRBV18 to TRBJ2-7; the match to TRBD1 covers 10 bases. This CDR3 is 14 amino acids long. The V segment lost 6 bases and the J segment 3 bases; nucleotides outside the gene matches: 5. Germline V gives CDR1 KGHSH, CDR2 LQKENI. The CDR3 here is CASSGTGVGYEQYF. CDR3 coding DNA: TGTGCCAGCTCCGGGACAGGGGTGGGCTACGAGCAGTACTTC.

The gene calls are TRBV28 and TRBJ2-1, with TRBD2 matching over 8 bases. The CDR3 is made up of 17 amino acids. V shed 8 bases and J 9 bases; nucleotides not matched to a gene: 21. Per the germline V gene, CDR1 is MDHEN and CDR2 is SYDVKM. The DNA for the CDR3 is TGTGCCAGCGGGACCCTCCAGCGGTCGGGAGGGCCGGGTGAGCAGTTCTTC. Amino acids: CASGTLQRSGGPGEQFF.

The J gene is TRBJ2-7, the V gene TRBV4-1; D is ambiguous. CDR3 size: 15 residues. V was clipped by 1 base and J by 3 bases, with 13 bases between them. Germline CDR1 and CDR2: MGHRA and YSYEKL. The CDR3, as DNA: TGCGCCAGCAGCCAAGCCACCCTTGGGTTCTACGAGCAGTACTTC. This sequence encodes CASSQATLGFYEQYF.

CDR3 residues: CASSLLAGGPLSSYNEQFF. For the CDR3, the DNA is TGTGCCAGCAGCTTACTAGCGGGAGGTCCACTGAGCTCCTACAATGAGCAGTTCTTC. The chain combines TRBV7-9 with TRBJ2-1; 11 bases are a match to TRBD2. V dropped 2 bases and J dropped 0; count of bases not matched to a gene: 9. This CDR3 spans 19 amino acids. The germline gives CDR1 SEHNR, CDR2 FQNEAQ (reference sequence).

The chain couples TRBV4-1 to TRBJ2-3; perhaps TRBD1 as D (5 bases). V gave up 0 bases and J gave up 2 bases, with 12 bases separating them. Germline V gene lookup returns CDR1 MGHRA and CDR2 YSYEKL. The length of the CDR3 is 16 residues. The CDR3 nucleotides read TGCGCCAGCAGCCAAGATGTCGGACAAGTCACAGATACGCAGTATTTT. This translates into CASSQDVGQVTDTQYF.

This sequence joins TRBV5-1 and TRBJ2-1; D is uncertain. Germline CDR1 is SGHRS and CDR2 is YFSETQ. V lost 5 bases and J lost 7, with 16 bases in between. This CDR3 spans 14 amino acids. CDR3 DNA: TGCGCCAGCAGGGTAGCACTCTCGGGTAATGAGCAGTTCTTC. This encodes CASRVALSGNEQFF.